Shown below are 16 T cell receptor beta chains from a single sample sequenced in a study of long-term antiretroviral therapy in people with HIV. Samples were assayed with immunoSEQ v3.0 at survey level. Repertoires were generated with immunoSEQ multiplex PCR, while TCRdb's copy carries only in-frame clones and drops some. This table has some 26,000 clones, roughly 80% appearing once. Sequenced here: unsorted PBMCs, sampled 2.9 years after starting antiretroviral therapy. These receptors were collected from a man aged 45-60 years with HIV.

The chain links TRBV2 to TRBJ1-5, with 7 nucleotides matching TRBD1. The CDR3 has 13 residues. Trimming took 9 bases from V and 6 from J; bases not matched to a gene: 8. The germline gives CDR1 SNHLY, CDR2 FYNNEI. CDR3 residues: CASTGERSQPQHF. The DNA for the CDR3 is TGTGCCAGTACAGGGGAAAGAAGTCAGCCCCAGCATTTT.

The chain combines TRBV6-1 with TRBJ1-1, with no clear D. The CDR3 consists of 13 residues. The V end lost 8 bases, the J end lost 6 bases, and 16 bases lay between the germline ends. Germline V CDR1 and CDR2: MNHNS, SASEGT. The CDR3 DNA sequence: TGTGCCAGCGCCCGAGACACCCTCTCTGAAGCTTTCTTT. This gives the protein CASARDTLSEAFF.

The chain employs TRBV7-8 and TRBJ2-3; 9 bases are a match to TRBD2. The junction had 5 bases not matched to a gene; V was cut back by 9 bases and J by 4 bases. CDR1 SGHVS and CDR2 FQNEAQ come from the germline V gene. The CDR3 has 13 residues. CDR3 nucleotides: TGTGCCAGTGGGCGGGGGGGATCAGATACGCAGTATTTT. Residues: CASGRGGSDTQYF.

V and J are TRBV13 and TRBJ1-1; the match to TRBD1 covers 7 bases. Germline loops: CDR1 PRHDT, CDR2 FYEKMQ (reference sequence). The CDR3 sequence is 14 residues long. Unmatched junction bases numbered 9, after V lost 5 bases and J lost 6 bases. The CDR3 region is CASSPNRGVAEAFF. Here the CDR3 DNA reads TGTGCCAGCAGCCCCAACAGGGGAGTGGCTGAAGCTTTCTTT.

The rearrangement links TRBV5-1 to TRBJ1-2; TRBD1 is a possible D gene (5 bases). The V gene lost 0 bases and the J gene lost 1 base, with 19 bases spanning the gap. Germline CDR1 and CDR2: SGHRS and YFSETQ. This CDR3 contains 18 residues. CDR3 coding DNA: TGCGCCAGCAGCTTGGTTGGGCCCACAGGCCCAAGTAACTATGGCTACACCTTC. It translates to CASSLVGPTGPSNYGYTF.

This chain connects TRBV9 to TRBJ2-1, with D uncertain. V lost 3 bases and J lost 4, with 2 bases in between. Germline lookup yields CDR1 SGDLS and CDR2 YYNGEE. This CDR3 is built from 11 residues. CDR3 sequence reads: CASSEYNEQFF. The CDR3, as DNA: TGTGCCAGCAGCGAGTACAATGAGCAGTTCTTC.

CDR3 sequence: CASSFDQGSYEQFF. The CDR3, as DNA: TGTGCCAGCAGCTTTGATCAGGGGTCCTATGAGCAGTTCTTC. The chain carries TRBV7-3 and TRBJ2-1; possibly TRBD1 for D (6 bases). The CDR3 has 14 residues. Germline V gene lookup returns CDR1 SGHTA and CDR2 FQGTGA. The germline V and J ends were trimmed by 3 bases and 8 bases, with 14 bases remaining between them.

The chain carries TRBV7-8 and TRBJ2-7; 9 nucleotides match TRBD2. Germline-derived CDR1 and CDR2 are SGHVS and FQNEAQ. The V and J ends lost 5 bases and 6 bases, in that order; junction bases with no gene match: 26. There are 20 residues in the CDR3. CDR3 region: CASSLPRSALGRLAGFEQYF. CDR3 nucleotides: TGTGCCAGCAGCCTCCCCCGCTCGGCCCTCGGGCGGCTAGCGGGGTTCGAGCAGTACTTC.

The CDR3 region is CASSFPVTASEAFF. The CDR3 DNA is TGTGCCAGCAGTTTCCCAGTCACGGCCTCTGAAGCTTTCTTT. This chain uses TRBV28 with TRBJ1-1; unclear D gene. Trimming removed 3 bases at V and 6 bases at J, with 14 bases between. CDR3 size: 14 residues. CDR1 is MDHEN, CDR2 SYDVKM, per germline.

The chain uses TRBV19 and TRBJ2-1; 8 bases are a match to TRBD1. Germline V gene lookup returns CDR1 LNHDA and CDR2 SQIVND (reference sequence). The ends lost 5 bases at V and 7 bases at J; junction bases unmatched: 10. The CDR3 is made up of 15 amino acids. The CDR3 region has the DNA TGTGCCAGTAGTTCATGGGACAGGCTTAGTAATGAGCAGTTCTTC. This sequence encodes CASSSWDRLSNEQFF.

The table lists this clone with a few counts. The CDR3 DNA is TGTGCCAGCAGCGTAGCGGAGACCCTTTCACCCCTCCACTTT. It encodes CASSVAETLSPLHF. This sequence joins TRBV9 and TRBJ1-6, with D unclear. Per the germline V gene, CDR1 is SGDLS and CDR2 is YYNGEE. The CDR3 length is 14 residues. The V and J ends lost 0 bases and 9 bases respectively, with 10 bases between them.

V gene TRBV5-1 combines with J gene TRBJ1-2, with D hard to call. Trimming took off 4 bases at V and 5 bases at J, with 12 bases between the two ends. Germline CDR1 and CDR2: SGHRS and YFSETQ. CDR3 length equals 13 residues. The CDR3 sequence is CASSPDFQYGYTF. The CDR3 DNA reads as TGCGCCAGCAGCCCGGACTTCCAGTATGGCTACACCTTC.

The genes are TRBV6-5 and TRBJ1-4; possibly TRBD1 for D (5 bases). Germline V CDR1 and CDR2: MNHEY, SVGAGI. V lost 0 bases and J lost 5, with 10 bases in between. This CDR3 comprises 15 residues. CDR3 in DNA: TGTGCCAGCAGTTACTCGGGGGGGGAAAATGAAAAACTGTTTTTT. It specifies CASSYSGGENEKLFF.

V and J are TRBV27 and TRBJ1-1; tentatively, D is TRBD1 (6 bases). V lost 2 bases to trimming and J lost 3 bases, with 7 bases between them. CDR3 length: 13 residues. Germline-derived CDR1 and CDR2 are MNHEY and SMNVEV (reference sequence). The CDR3 region has the DNA TGTGCCAGCAGTTTAGGACAGTACACTGAAGCTTTCTTT. Translation: CASSLGQYTEAFF.

The chain employs TRBV6-5 and TRBJ1-5; D uncertain. The CDR3 extends over 15 amino acids. Germline V gene data show CDR1 as MNHEY and CDR2 as SVGAGI. V shed 0 bases and J shed 7 bases, with 13 bases lying between them. CDR3 amino acids: CASSYSIGSDQPQHF. As DNA, the CDR3 is TGTGCCAGCAGTTACTCAATTGGGAGCGACCAGCCCCAGCATTTT.

The V and J genes are TRBV4-3 and TRBJ1-5; D not resolved. V lost 1 base and J lost 3, with 10 bases in between. The CDR3 spans 15 residues. Germline V gene sequence: CDR1 LGHNA, CDR2 YSLEER. CDR3: CASSQVWGFNQPQHF. The CDR3 DNA reads TGCGCCAGCAGCCAAGTTTGGGGTTTCAATCAGCCCCAGCATTTT.